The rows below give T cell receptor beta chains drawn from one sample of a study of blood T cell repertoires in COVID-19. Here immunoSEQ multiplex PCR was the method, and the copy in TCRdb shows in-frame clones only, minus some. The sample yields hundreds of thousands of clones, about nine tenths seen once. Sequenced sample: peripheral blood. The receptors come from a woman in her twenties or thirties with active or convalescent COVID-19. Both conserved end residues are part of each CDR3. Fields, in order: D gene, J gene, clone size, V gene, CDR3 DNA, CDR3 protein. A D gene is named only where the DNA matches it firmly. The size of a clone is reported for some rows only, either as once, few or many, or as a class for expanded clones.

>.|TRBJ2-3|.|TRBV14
TGTGCCAGCAGCCAAGATCGACTTCATACGCAGTATTTT
CASSQDRLHTQYF
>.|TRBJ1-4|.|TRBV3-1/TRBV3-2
TGTGCCAGCAGCCAAAACTATGAAAAACTGTTTTTT
CASSQNYEKLFF
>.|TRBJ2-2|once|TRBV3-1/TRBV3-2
TGTGCCAGCTCGGGGATAACCGGGGAGCTGTTTTTT
CASSGITGELFF
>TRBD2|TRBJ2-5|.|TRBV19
TGTGCCAGTAGGAACCCGGGACTAGCGGGGGGGGGAGAGACCCAGTACTTC
CASRNPGLAGGGETQYF
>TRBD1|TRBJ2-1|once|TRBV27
TGTGCCAGCGAAGGACAGGGGCCCTACAATGAGCAGTTCTTC
CASEGQGPYNEQFF
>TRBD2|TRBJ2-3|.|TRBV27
TGTGCCAGCAGTTCCCGACTAGCGGGGGAAACAGATACGCAGTATTTT
CASSSRLAGETDTQYF
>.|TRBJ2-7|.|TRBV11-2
TGTGCCAGCAGCTTAGAGTATGGCGGTTCCTACGAGCAGTACTTC
CASSLEYGGSYEQYF
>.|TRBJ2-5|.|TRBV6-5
TGTGCCAGCAGTTACGGACATTACCAGTACTTC
CASSYGHYQYF
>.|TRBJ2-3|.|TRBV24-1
TGTGCCACCAGTGATTCCATGCAGGGGCATACGCAGTATTTT
CATSDSMQGHTQYF
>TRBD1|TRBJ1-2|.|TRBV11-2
TGTGCCAGCAGCCCCGACAGGGGGAATAACTATGGCTACACCTTC
CASSPDRGNNYGYTF
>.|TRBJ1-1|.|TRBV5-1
TGCGCCAGCAAACGCCCACCCGCAGACACTGAAGCTTTCTTT
CASKRPPADTEAFF
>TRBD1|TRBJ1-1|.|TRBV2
TGTGCCAGCCAGGGGGACGGACTGAACACTGAAGCTTTCTTT
CASQGDGLNTEAFF
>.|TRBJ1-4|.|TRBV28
TGTGCCAGCAGTTTATCGGGCAGGGTGGGTGAAAAACTGTTTTTT
CASSLSGRVGEKLFF
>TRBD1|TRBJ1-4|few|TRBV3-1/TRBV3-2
TGTGCCAGCAGCCAGGGACAGGGGGTAGGGGAAAAACTGTTTTTT
CASSQGQGVGEKLFF
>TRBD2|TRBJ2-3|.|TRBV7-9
TGTGCCAGCAAAAGATCAGCGGGAGGGCCGGATACGCAGTATTTT
CASKRSAGGPDTQYF
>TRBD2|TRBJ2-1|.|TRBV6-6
TGTGCCAGCAGTTTCGCTAGCGGGAGTGTCAATGAGCAGTTCTTC
CASSFASGSVNEQFF
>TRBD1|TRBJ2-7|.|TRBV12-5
TGTGCTAGTGGTTTGATAACCGGGACAGGATCATTCGACGAGCAGTACTTC
CASGLITGTGSFDEQYF
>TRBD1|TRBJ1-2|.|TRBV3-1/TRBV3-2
TGTGCCAGCAGCCAAGGACCCGGGACAGGGCCCAGGGGCTACACCTTC
CASSQGPGTGPRGYTF
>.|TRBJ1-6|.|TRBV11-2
TGTGCCAGCAGCCCTAGGACCCCCCAGGGGAATTCACCCCTCCACTTT
CASSPRTPQGNSPLHF
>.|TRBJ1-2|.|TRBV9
TGTGCCAGCAGCGACCCGAAAGGTAGGGGTCGTTATGGCTACACCTTC
CASSDPKGRGRYGYTF
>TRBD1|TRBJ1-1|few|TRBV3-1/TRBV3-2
TGTGCCAGCAGCCATCCCCCCGCGACAGGGGGTTCTGAAGCTTTCTTT
CASSHPPATGGSEAFF
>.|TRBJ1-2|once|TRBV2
TGTGCCAGCAGTGACATCGGCTATGGCTACACCTTC
CASSDIGYGYTF
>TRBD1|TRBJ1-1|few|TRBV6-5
TGTGCCAGCAGTTACCGAGTGACAGGGAAGAACACTGAAGCTTTCTTT
CASSYRVTGKNTEAFF
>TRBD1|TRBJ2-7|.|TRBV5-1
TGCGCCAGCAGCTTCGGACAGGGGGGATCTTCCTACGAGCAGTACTTC
CASSFGQGGSSYEQYF
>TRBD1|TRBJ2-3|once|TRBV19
TGTGCCAGTACCGAGACAGGGAGCACAGATACGCAGTATTTT
CASTETGSTDTQYF
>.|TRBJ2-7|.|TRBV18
TGTGCCAGCTCACCACCGAGAAGTCTGAGGGAGCAGTACTTC
CASSPPRSLREQYF
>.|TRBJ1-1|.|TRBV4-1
TGCGCCAGCAGCCAAGACCGAGACAGGAACACTGAAGCTTTCTTT
CASSQDRDRNTEAFF
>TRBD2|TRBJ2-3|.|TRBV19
TGTGCCAGTAGTTTAGCGGGAGGGCCGAGTGATACGCAGTATTTT
CASSLAGGPSDTQYF
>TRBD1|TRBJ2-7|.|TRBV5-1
TGCGCCAGCAGCTTCACTCGGACAGGAGGCTACGAGCAGTACTTC
CASSFTRTGGYEQYF
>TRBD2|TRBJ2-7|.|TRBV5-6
TGTGCCAGCAGCTTGGTGGGGGGGGACCCCTACGAGCAGTACTTC
CASSLVGGDPYEQYF
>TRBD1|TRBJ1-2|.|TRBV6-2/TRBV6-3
TGTGCCAGCAGTTACTCGAACGGACAGGGGGCAATATCGGCATCTGTCTACACCTTC
CASSYSNGQGAISASVYTF
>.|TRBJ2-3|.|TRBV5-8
TGTGCCAGCAGCCCCCGACAGCGGGCCACAGATACGCAGTATTTT
CASSPRQRATDTQYF
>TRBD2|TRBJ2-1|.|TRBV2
TGTGCCAGCAGCCCGGGACTAGTAATCTTTGATGAGCAGTTCTTC
CASSPGLVIFDEQFF
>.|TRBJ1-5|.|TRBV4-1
TGCGCCAGCAGCCAAGACTGGAGGGCTGGAAGCAATCAGCCCCAGCATTTT
CASSQDWRAGSNQPQHF
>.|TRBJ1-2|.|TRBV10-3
TGTGCCATCTCTGATGGGCAGGGAGGTCGTGTTGGCTACACCTTC
CAISDGQGGRVGYTF
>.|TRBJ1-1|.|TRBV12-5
TGTGCTGGGGCGGGGTGCACTGAAGCTTTCTTT
CAGAGCTEAFF
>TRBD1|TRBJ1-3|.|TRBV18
TGTGCCAGCTCACCATTAGGGACAGGGGACTCATCTGGAAACACCATATATTTT
CASSPLGTGDSSGNTIYF
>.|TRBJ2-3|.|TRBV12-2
TGTGCAAGTCGCTCCGGACTAGACGGAGATACGCAGTATTTT
CASRSGLDGDTQYF
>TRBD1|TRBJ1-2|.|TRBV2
TGTGCCAGCAGTGAATCAGGACAGGGTTTTAGTGGCTACACCTTC
CASSESGQGFSGYTF
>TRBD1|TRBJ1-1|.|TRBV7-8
TGTGCCAGCAGCAGCCCATTGGGGGACAGAATCACTGAAGCTTTCTTT
CASSSPLGDRITEAFF
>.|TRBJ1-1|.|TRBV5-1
TGCGCCAGCAGCGCGGAGGGCACTGAAGCTTTCTTT
CASSAEGTEAFF
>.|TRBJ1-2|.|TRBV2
TGTGCCAGCACCCGGACAGCTAGATATGGCTACACCTTC
CASTRTARYGYTF
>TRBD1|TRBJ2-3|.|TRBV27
TGTGCCAGCAGTTCGGACAGGGACAGCACAGATACGCAGTATTTT
CASSSDRDSTDTQYF
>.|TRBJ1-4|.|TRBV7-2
TGTGCCAGCAGTAAGTCCCGAGGCACTTTCGAACTGTTTTTT
CASSKSRGTFELFF
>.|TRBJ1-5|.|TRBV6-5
TGTGCCAGCAGCGACTCCCCTAGCAATCAGCCCCAGCATTTT
CASSDSPSNQPQHF